These 26 T cell receptor beta chains were all obtained from the same sample, sequenced in a study of molecular identifiers for immune sequencing clone quantification. Each CDR3 protein gets one entry after TCRdb re-called the PCR reads with MiXCR. This table has fewer than 75,000 distinct CDR3 sequences, around a sixth appearing once. Sequencing was performed on naive CD8+ T cells from blood, with Jurkat cell RNA spiked in. The subset here: FACS-sorted CD8+CD4-CCR7+CD45RA+ naive T cells. The receptors were sampled from a human donor in good health. Some libraries in this study had Jurkat cell RNA spiked in.

This clonotype was counted ten times or more. The chain uses TRBV7-9 and TRBJ1-6; tentative D call: TRBD1 (5 bases). Trimming removed 5 bases from V and 0 bases from J, with 11 bases in between. The germline gives CDR1 SEHNR, CDR2 FQNEAQ (reference sequence). The CDR3 runs to 16 residues. This chain's CDR3 is CASSRDGSSYNSPLHF. In DNA, the CDR3 is TGTGCCAGCAGCCGGGACGGGAGCTCCTATAATTCACCCCTCCACTTT.

This clonotype was detected many times. The rearrangement joins TRBV7-6 to TRBJ1-6; D possibly corresponds to TRBD1 (6 bases). Trimming removed 2 bases at V and 7 bases at J, with 18 bases between. The CDR3 has 17 amino acids. Germline loops: CDR1 SGHVS, CDR2 FNYEAQ. The CDR3 loop is CASSLQPQGRYNSPLHF. The CDR3 DNA follows: TGTGCCAGCAGCTTACAACCCCAGGGGAGGTACAATTCACCCCTCCACTTT.

This clonotype was detected many times. The chain has TRBV7-9 and TRBJ2-7; possibly TRBD1 for D (7 bases). V lost 5 bases and J 10 bases, leaving 21 bases between the germline ends. Germline V CDR1 and CDR2: SEHNR, FQNEAQ (reference sequence). This CDR3 contains 14 residues. The CDR3 DNA follows: TGTGCCAGCAGCCCAGAACAGGGGAGGCCGGAACAGTACTTC. Protein product: CASSPEQGRPEQYF.

This clonotype was recorded at least ten times. The rearrangement joins TRBV27 to TRBJ2-3; D gene uncertain. Germline V lookup: CDR1 MNHEY, CDR2 SMNVEV (reference sequence). CDR3 size: 16 residues. V was pared by 5 bases and J by 2 bases, with 17 bases between. The CDR3 loop reads CASSPFLSRDTDTQYF. CDR3 DNA: TGTGCCAGCAGTCCTTTTCTGTCTAGGGACACAGATACGCAGTATTTT.

This clonotype was observed many times. The chain carries TRBV6-6 and TRBJ2-7, with unresolved D. Looked up from germline, CDR1 is MNHNY and CDR2 is SVGAGI (reference sequence). V was clipped by 0 bases and J by 3 bases, with 21 bases between them. The CDR3 has 18 amino acids. The CDR3 sequence is CASSYSEPIPPAGYEQYF. DNA of the CDR3: TGTGCCAGCAGTTACTCTGAACCCATCCCCCCGGCAGGCTACGAGCAGTACTTC.

This clonotype was counted many times. This chain links TRBV4-1 with TRBJ1-5, with D hard to call. The CDR3 consists of 14 residues. Germline V gene data show CDR1 as MGHRA and CDR2 as YSYEKL. The V end lost 1 base, the J end lost 3 bases, and 7 bases lay between the germline ends. CDR3 in DNA: TGCGCCAGCAGCCAAGTTCTCGACAATCAGCCCCAGCATTTT. Translating gives CASSQVLDNQPQHF.

This clonotype was counted ten times or more. This chain uses TRBV29-1 with TRBJ2-7, with TRBD2 identical over 8 bases. Germline V gene sequence: CDR1 SQVTM, CDR2 ANQGSEA. After removal of 4 bases from V and 3 bases from J, the junction contained 8 bases not matched to a gene. The CDR3 has 14 amino acids. Written as DNA, the CDR3 is TGCAGCGTTGTACTAGCGGAGGGCGGCTACGAGCAGTACTTC. The encoded protein is CSVVLAEGGYEQYF.

This clonotype has at least ten counts. This chain joins TRBV5-1 and TRBJ2-7; TRBD2 matches at 10 bases. The CDR3 extends over 17 amino acids. After removal of 3 bases from V and 2 bases from J, the junction contained 11 bases not matched to a gene. Germline CDR1 and CDR2: SGHRS and YFSETQ. CDR3 protein: CASSSLQREGLPYEQYF. In DNA, the CDR3 is TGCGCCAGCAGCTCATTACAGCGGGAGGGCCTCCCCTACGAGCAGTACTTC.

This clonotype turned up a few times. A much larger clonotype is one base distant, so this may be a read error. The rearrangement joins TRBV5-1 to TRBJ2-4; no firm D call. This CDR3 region has 16 residues. Trimming pared 7 bases from V and 1 base from J, leaving 18 bases between. CDR1 is SGHRS and CDR2 is YFSETQ in the germline V gene. The CDR3: CASGLLASLAKNIQYF. The CDR3 DNA is TGCGCCAGCGGTTTACTTGCCTCCCTCGCCAAAAACATTCAGTACTTC. The full variable domain, with the rest looked up from reference TRBV5-1 and TRBJ2-4, is KAGVTQTPRYLIKTRGQQVTLSCSPISGHRSVSWYQQTPGQGLQFLFEYFSETQRNKGNFPGRFSGRQFSNSRSEMNVSTLELGDSALYLCASGLLASLAKNIQYFGAGTRLSVL.

This clonotype occurred many times. The V call is TRBV7-9, the J call TRBJ2-3, with TRBD2 identical over 7 bases. Germline assignment: CDR1 SEHNR and CDR2 FQNEAQ (reference sequence). V dropped 5 bases and J dropped 2; count of bases not matched to a gene: 7. CDR3 length: 15 amino acids. CDR3 coding DNA: TGTGCCAGCAGCCTCGCTAGCGGATACACAGATACGCAGTATTTT. It codes for CASSLASGYTDTQYF.

There are many counts of this clonotype. The chain recombines TRBV2 with TRBJ1-2; maybe TRBD1 (6 bases). This CDR3 has 11 residues. Germline CDR1 SNHLY, CDR2 FYNNEI. The V end was cut by 7 bases, the J end by 4 bases, with 7 bases between. CDR3: CASKQGYGYTF. The CDR3 DNA follows: TGTGCCAGCAAACAGGGCTATGGCTACACCTTC.

The rearrangement joins TRBV6-2 or TRBV6-3 to TRBJ2-1; D call uncertain. This CDR3 region has 15 residues. Germline assignment: CDR1 MNHEY and CDR2 SVGEGT. Trimming cost V 3 bases and J 2 bases, with 11 bases left between them. The CDR3 protein is CASSYLRPPYNEQFF. CDR3 in DNA: TGTGCCAGCAGTTATTTACGACCCCCCTACAATGAGCAGTTCTTC.

With regard to this clonotype: Being one base from a much bigger clone, this may be a read error. The chain has TRBV7-2 and TRBJ2-1; 7 nucleotides align to TRBD2. The junction had 14 bases not matched to a gene; V was cut back by 5 bases and J by 7 bases. The CDR3 is 16 residues long. The germline V gene has CDR1 SGHTA and CDR2 FQGNSA. The CDR3 loop reads CASSVFGRGLRNEQFF. DNA for the CDR3: TGTGCCAGCAGCGTGTTTGGGCGGGGGTTAAGGAATGAGCAGTTCTTC.

This clonotype was counted many times. The chain joins TRBV2 to TRBJ2-3; a possible D gene is TRBD2 (5 bases). Per germline, CDR1 SNHLY and CDR2 FYNNEI. CDR3 size: 12 residues. The V end lost 4 bases, the J end lost 6 bases, and 8 bases lay between the germline ends. The CDR3 bases are TGTGCCAGCAGTGCGGGATTCGATACGCAGTATTTT. This codes for CASSAGFDTQYF.

There are many counts of this clonotype. V gene TRBV6-6 combines with J gene TRBJ2-2, with D unresolved. Germline V gene data show CDR1 as MNHNY and CDR2 as SVGAGI (reference sequence). Trimming left V 6 bases short and J 7 bases short, with 9 bases between. The CDR3 has 12 residues. CDR3 in DNA: TGTGCCAGCAGCAAAGTACACGGGGAGCTGTTTTTT. It yields the protein CASSKVHGELFF.

The genes are TRBV11-2 and TRBJ2-1; D ambiguous. The CDR3 is 14 amino acids. V dropped 2 bases and J dropped 5 bases, with 10 bases sitting between them. Germline V gene data show CDR1 as SGHAT and CDR2 as FQNNGV. The CDR3 nucleotides read TGTGCCAGCAGCTTAATCGGATGGAACAATGAGCAGTTCTTC. Protein product: CASSLIGWNNEQFF.

This clonotype was seen at least ten times. The genes are TRBV28 and TRBJ1-4; tentatively, D is TRBD1 (6 bases). This CDR3 comprises 15 residues. Germline V gene sequence: CDR1 MDHEN, CDR2 SYDVKM. The germline V and J ends were trimmed by 5 bases and 6 bases, with 16 bases remaining between them. This chain's CDR3 is CASSEPDRLDEKLFF. CDR3 bases: TGTGCCAGCAGTGAACCCGACAGGTTGGATGAAAAACTGTTTTTT.

The table lists this clonotype with a few counts. Being one base from a much bigger clone, this may be a read error. This chain joins TRBV6-2 or TRBV6-3 and TRBJ2-2; 10 positions agree with TRBD2. Germline V gene lookup returns CDR1 MNHEY and CDR2 SVGEGT. The CDR3 sequence is 16 residues long. The CDR3 region is CAGSTVRTSGTGELFF. The CDR3 DNA sequence: TGTGCCGGCAGCACTGTGCGGACTAGCGGCACCGGGGAGCTGTTTTTT.

This clonotype was detected a few times. J is TRBJ2-7 and V is TRBV14; tentatively, D is TRBD2 (5 bases). Germline V CDR1 and CDR2: SGHDN, FVKESK. V was trimmed by 6 bases and J by 2 bases, leaving 17 bases between them. The CDR3 totals 15 residues. The CDR3, as DNA: TGTGCCAGCAGGCGTGTGGGAGATCCCCCCTACGAGCAGTACTTC. Translation: CASRRVGDPPYEQYF.

This clonotype was counted at least ten times. This chain links TRBV6-1 with TRBJ2-3; 8 nucleotides align to TRBD1. Germline V lookup: CDR1 MNHNS, CDR2 SASEGT. The length of the CDR3 is 15 residues. V was clipped by 4 bases and J by 5 bases; unmatched bases: 8. The CDR3 DNA reads as TGTGCCAGCAGTGCTTACCCAGGGGGCATAGATACGCAGTATTTT. It encodes CASSAYPGGIDTQYF.

This clonotype was picked up many times. The chain's CDR3 is CASSLYPRPGELFF. The CDR3 coding sequence is TGTGCCAGCAGCTTATATCCACGCCCCGGGGAGCTGTTTTTT. The V gene is TRBV7-8, the J gene TRBJ2-2; D gene uncertain. Germline values: CDR1 SGHVS, CDR2 FQNEAQ. Trimming shortened V by 2 bases and J by 6 bases, and 10 bases separated the two germline ends. This CDR3 is built from 14 residues.

This clonotype was seen at least ten times. V is TRBV13 and J is TRBJ2-5; possible D gene TRBD1, 5 bases. Germline V gives CDR1 PRHDT, CDR2 FYEKMQ (reference sequence). This CDR3 region has 11 residues. The ends were cut back, 10 bases at V and 5 bases at J, with 11 bases in the middle. This CDR3 reads CATRVPETQYF. The CDR3 DNA reads TGTGCCACCAGGGTGCCCGAGACCCAGTACTTC.

The chain combines TRBV27 with TRBJ2-7, with TRBD2 matching 10 bases. CDR1 and CDR2 from the germline V gene are MNHEY and SMNVEV (reference sequence). The CDR3 is made up of 17 amino acids. V dropped 3 bases and J dropped 7; count of bases not matched to a gene: 15. For the CDR3, the DNA is TGTGCCAGCAGTTTCTCAGCGGGAGGGCCAACTGGGGCGGAGCAGTACTTC. Residues: CASSFSAGGPTGAEQYF.

This clonotype was recorded many times. The V call is TRBV20-1, the J call TRBJ2-5; D is possibly TRBD1 or TRBD2 (6 bases each). The CDR3 is 14 residues long. Germline V gene lookup returns CDR1 DFQATT and CDR2 SNEGSKA (reference sequence). Trimming removed 6 bases from V and 6 bases from J, with 20 bases in between. CDR3 amino acids: CSAGGRGSRKTQYF. DNA of the CDR3: TGCAGTGCCGGGGGCCGTGGGTCTAGAAAGACCCAGTACTTC.

The table lists this clonotype with a few counts. One base away lies a much larger clone, so this may be a sequencing read error. The chain employs TRBV7-9 and TRBJ2-5, with 10 bases aligning to TRBD2. Germline V gene lookup returns CDR1 SEHNR and CDR2 FQNEAQ (reference sequence). CDR3 length: 16 residues. The DNA for the CDR3 is TGTGCCAGCAGCCACCCCAGCGGGAGGGATCGGGAGACCCGGTACTTC. Protein: CASSHPSGRDRETRYF.

This clonotype was detected only a few times. The J gene is TRBJ2-7, the V gene TRBV20-1; TRBD1 matches at 7 bases. CDR1 DFQATT and CDR2 SNEGSKA come from the germline V gene (reference sequence). V gave up 5 bases and J gave up 1 base; unmatched junction bases: 8. The CDR3 loop spans 14 amino acids. CDR3 sequence: CSAGAGTASYEQYF. CDR3 nucleotide sequence: TGCAGTGCTGGCGCCGGGACAGCTTCCTACGAGCAGTACTTC.